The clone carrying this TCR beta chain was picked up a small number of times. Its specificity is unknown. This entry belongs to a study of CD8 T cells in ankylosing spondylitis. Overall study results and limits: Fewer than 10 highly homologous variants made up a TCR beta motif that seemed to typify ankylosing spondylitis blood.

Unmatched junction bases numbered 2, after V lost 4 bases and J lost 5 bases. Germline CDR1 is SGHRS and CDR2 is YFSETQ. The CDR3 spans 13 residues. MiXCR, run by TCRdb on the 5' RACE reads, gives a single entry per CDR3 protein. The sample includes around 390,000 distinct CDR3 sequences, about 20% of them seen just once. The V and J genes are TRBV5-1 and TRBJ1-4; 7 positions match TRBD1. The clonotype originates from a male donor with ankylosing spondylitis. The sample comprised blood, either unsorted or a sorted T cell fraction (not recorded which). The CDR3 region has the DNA TGCGCCAGCAGCGGGGGACAGAATGAAAAACTGTTTTTT. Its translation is CASSGGQNEKLFF.